This TCR beta chain was sequenced in a study of blood T cell repertoires in COVID-19. Followed longitudinally, the Seattle patients had been enrolled during active infection. TCRdb keeps only in-frame clones here, not all; method: immunoSEQ multiplex PCR. The sample carries tens of thousands of clones, about 91% recorded once. Trimming took 6 bases from V and 5 from J, leaving 7 bases between them. The CDR3 is 10 residues long. CDR1 DFQATT and CDR2 SNEGSKA come from the germline V gene (reference sequence). The origin of this receptor is a middle-aged man with COVID-19, enrolled during active disease. The rearrangement links TRBV20-1 to TRBJ2-5, with D unclear. The sample comprised peripheral blood. The CDR3, as DNA: TGCAGTGCCTATAAGGAGACCCAGTACTTC. It encodes CSAYKETQYF.